This TCR beta chain was documented in a study of CD8 T cells in Susac syndrome. A few counts support this clonotype. A quantity of about 0.5 to 1 ug RNA underwent reverse transcription using random hexamers. MiXCR, applied by TCRdb to the immunoSEQ multiplex PCR reads, yields one record per CDR3 protein. There are more than 75,000 distinct CDR3 sequences in the sample; around 94% occur only once, and 0.26% lies in the top ten. This TCR was recovered from a human donor in good health. Sequencing used CD8+ T cells from PBMCs.

Here the CDR3 reads CASSPTYTGDVFF. The DNA of the CDR3 is TGTGCCAGCAGCCCTACCTATACGGGGGATGTCTTCTTT. J is TRBJ1-1 and V is TRBV7-9, with TRBD1 as a possible D gene (5 bases). CDR1 SEHNR and CDR2 FQNEAQ come from the germline V gene (reference sequence). CDR3 length: 13 residues. Trimming pared 5 bases from V and 14 bases from J, leaving 21 bases between.